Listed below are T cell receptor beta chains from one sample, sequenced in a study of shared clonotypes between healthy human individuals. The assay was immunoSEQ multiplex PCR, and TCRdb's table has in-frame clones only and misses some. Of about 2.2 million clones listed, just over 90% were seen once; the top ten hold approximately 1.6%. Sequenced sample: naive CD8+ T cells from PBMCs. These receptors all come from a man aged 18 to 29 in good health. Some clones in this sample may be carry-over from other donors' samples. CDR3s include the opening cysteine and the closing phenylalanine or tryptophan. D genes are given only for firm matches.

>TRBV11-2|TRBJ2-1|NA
TGTGCCAGCAGCTTATCCGATCCCCGACCGGGCAATGAGCAGTTCTTC
CASSLSDPRPGNEQFF
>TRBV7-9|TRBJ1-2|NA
TGTGCCAGCAGCGCCGCCCAGGGACTAGGCTACACCTTC
CASSAAQGLGYTF
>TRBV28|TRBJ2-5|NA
TGTGCCAGCAGTCTCAACGCCGGGGCTAAAGAGACCCAGTACTTC
CASSLNAGAKETQYF
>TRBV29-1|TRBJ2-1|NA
TGCAGCGTTAGGGATGGAAATGAGCAGTTCTTC
CSVRDGNEQFF
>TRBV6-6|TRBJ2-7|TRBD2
TGTGCCAGCAGGACTAGCGGGCCTGCCTACGAGCAGTACTTC
CASRTSGPAYEQYF
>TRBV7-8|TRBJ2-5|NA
TGTGCCAGCAGCTTAGGTGGCCTACAAGAGACCCAGTACTTC
CASSLGGLQETQYF
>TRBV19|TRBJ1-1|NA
TGTGCCAGTAGTATAGGGGGCCTAAGGACTGAAGCTTTCTTT
CASSIGGLRTEAFF
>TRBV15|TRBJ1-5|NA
TGTGCCACCAGCAGAGTTCTGGGGGACAATCAGCCCCAGCATTTT
CATSRVLGDNQPQHF
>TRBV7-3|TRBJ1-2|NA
TGTGCCAGCGGGACCTTCTATGGCTACACCTTC
CASGTFYGYTF
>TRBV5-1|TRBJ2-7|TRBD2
TGCGCCAGCAGCTTGCCTAGCGGGAGATGGTACGAGCAGTACTTC
CASSLPSGRWYEQYF
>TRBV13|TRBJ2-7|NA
TGTGCCAGCAGCTCCAAATTGGGCCAGGGGCCCTTCTACGAGCAGTACTTC
CASSSKLGQGPFYEQYF
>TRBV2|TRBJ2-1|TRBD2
TGTGCCAGCAGCGAGGGCCCCACACGGACAACTAGCGGGCCCTACAATGAGCAGTTCTTC
CASSEGPTRTTSGPYNEQFF
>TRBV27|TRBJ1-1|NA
TGTGCCAGCAGTCCCCTGGGGAACACTGAAGCTTTCTTT
CASSPLGNTEAFF
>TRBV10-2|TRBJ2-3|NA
TGCGCCAGCAGGGGTAGGAGCACAGATACGCAGTATTTT
CASRGRSTDTQYF
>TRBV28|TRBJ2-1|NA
TGTGCCAGCAGTTCTGCCCCTCGGTGGTCAAGCTCCTACAATGAGCAGTTCTTC
CASSSAPRWSSSYNEQFF
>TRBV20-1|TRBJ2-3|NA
TGCAGTGCACACACGGGGGATACGCAGTATTTT
CSAHTGDTQYF
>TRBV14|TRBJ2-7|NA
TGTGCCAGCAGCCAAGCGATCGGGGGCTCCTACGAGCAGTACTTC
CASSQAIGGSYEQYF
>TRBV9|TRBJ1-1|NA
TGTGCCAGCAGCCCCAGGGCGGGGAACACTGAAGCTTTCTTT
CASSPRAGNTEAFF
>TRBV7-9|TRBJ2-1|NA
TGTGCCAGCAGCTTAGCCCCGAGTGGTCACGACCAGTTCTTC
CASSLAPSGHDQFF
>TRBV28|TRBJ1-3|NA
TGTGCCAGCAAGGAGTGGCGGGGGGAATCTGGAAACACCATATATTTT
CASKEWRGESGNTIYF
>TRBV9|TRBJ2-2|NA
TGTGCCAGCAGGGGCGCCGGGGAGCTGTTTTTT
CASRGAGELFF
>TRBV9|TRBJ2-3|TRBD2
TGTGCCAGCAGCGAATCCGGGACTAGCCGCGATACGCAGTATTTT
CASSESGTSRDTQYF
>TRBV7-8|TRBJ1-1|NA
TGTGCCAGCAGCTTAGCGAAGCGGACTATGCCTCTGATGAACACTGAAGCTTTCTTT
CASSLAKRTMPLMNTEAFF